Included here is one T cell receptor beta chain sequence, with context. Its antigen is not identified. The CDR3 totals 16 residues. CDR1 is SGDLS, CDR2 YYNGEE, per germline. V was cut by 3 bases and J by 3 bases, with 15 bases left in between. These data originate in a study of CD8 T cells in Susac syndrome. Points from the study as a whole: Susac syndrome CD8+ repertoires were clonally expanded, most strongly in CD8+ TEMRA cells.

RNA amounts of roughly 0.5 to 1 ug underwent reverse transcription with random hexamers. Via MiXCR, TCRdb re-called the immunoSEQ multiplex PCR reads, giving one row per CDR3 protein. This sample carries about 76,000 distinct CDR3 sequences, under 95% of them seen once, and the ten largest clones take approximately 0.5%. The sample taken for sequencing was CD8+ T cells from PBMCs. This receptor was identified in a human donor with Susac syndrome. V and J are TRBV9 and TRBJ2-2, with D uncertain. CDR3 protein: CASSAQHRTDTGELFF. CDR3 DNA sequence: TGTGCCAGCAGCGCCCAACATCGGACGGACACCGGGGAGCTGTTTTTT.